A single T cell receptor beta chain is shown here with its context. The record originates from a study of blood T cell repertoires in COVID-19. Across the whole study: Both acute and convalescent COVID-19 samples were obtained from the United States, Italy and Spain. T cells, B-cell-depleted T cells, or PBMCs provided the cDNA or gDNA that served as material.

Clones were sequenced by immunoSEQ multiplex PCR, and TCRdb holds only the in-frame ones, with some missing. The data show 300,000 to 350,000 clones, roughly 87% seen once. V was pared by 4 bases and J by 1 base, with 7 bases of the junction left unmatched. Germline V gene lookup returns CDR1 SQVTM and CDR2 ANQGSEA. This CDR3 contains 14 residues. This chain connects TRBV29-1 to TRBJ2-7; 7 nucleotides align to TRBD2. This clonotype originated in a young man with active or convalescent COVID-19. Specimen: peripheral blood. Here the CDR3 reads CSVVASGDSYEQYF. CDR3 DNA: TGCAGCGTTGTGGCTAGCGGAGATTCCTACGAGCAGTACTTC.